This T cell receptor beta chain appears in the sequencing data of a study of T cells after yellow fever vaccination. Only a few counts were recorded for this clonotype. TCRdb used MiXCR to reprocess the 5' RACE reads, holding one entry per CDR3 protein. The table lists 100,000 to 150,000 distinct CDR3 sequences, under 9% of them singletons. Germline loops: CDR1 SEHNR, CDR2 FQNEAQ (reference sequence). The CDR3 consists of 17 residues. V dropped 10 bases and J dropped 5; count of bases not matched to a gene: 14. J is TRBJ2-2 and V is TRBV7-9, with 12 positions matching TRBD1. The specimen was CD8+ T cells sorted from PBMCs, collected on the day of the yellow fever booster vaccination. The source is a man aged 18 to 29 who received the YFV17D yellow fever vaccine. This CDR3 reads CATDPFRGQGATGELFF. The CDR3 DNA follows: TGTGCCACCGATCCCTTCCGGGGACAGGGGGCAACCGGGGAGCTGTTTTTT.